Below, one T cell receptor (beta chain) is given with its context. Its target is unknown. The data were obtained in a study of OX40 agonist ivuxolimab in advanced cancers. Overall study context: Patients received the agonistic anti-OX40 (CD134) antibody ivuxolimab. Ivuxolimab doses were 0.01, 0.1, 0.3, 1.5, 3 or 10 mg/kg every 2 weeks. Partial responses occurred in Three dose-escalation patients, one with hepatocellular carcinoma and two with cutaneous melanoma.

Study outcomes and limitations: On average, a greater number of expanded clones characterised CD8+ T cells relative to CD4+.

This table comes from immunoSEQ multiplex PCR, and its TCRdb copy is limited to in-frame clones, with some not included. The data hold over 40,000 clones, with around 88% observed a single time. The TCR comes from an adult with an advanced solid tumor such as melanoma, head and neck, liver or kidney cancer. Sequenced here: CD4+ or CD8+ T cells sorted from blood, sampled in a trial of the OX40 agonist ivuxolimab.

CDR3 nucleotides: TGTGCCACCAGTAACTACAGGGCTGGGGCCAACGTCCTGACTTTC. It yields the protein CATSNYRAGANVLTF. The chain combines TRBV15 with TRBJ2-6; the D gene is possibly TRBD1 (6 bases). Trimming took off 6 bases at V and 2 bases at J, with 11 bases between the two ends. The germline gives CDR1 LNHNV, CDR2 YYDKDF (reference sequence). The CDR3 length is 15 residues. The variable domain in full, completed from reference TRBV15 and TRBJ2-6, reads DAMVIQNPRYQVTQFGKPVTLSCSQTLNHNVMYWYQQKSSQAPKLLFHYYDKDFNNEADTPDNFQSRRPNTSFCFLDIRSPGLGDTAMYLCATSNYRAGANVLTFGAGSRLTVL.